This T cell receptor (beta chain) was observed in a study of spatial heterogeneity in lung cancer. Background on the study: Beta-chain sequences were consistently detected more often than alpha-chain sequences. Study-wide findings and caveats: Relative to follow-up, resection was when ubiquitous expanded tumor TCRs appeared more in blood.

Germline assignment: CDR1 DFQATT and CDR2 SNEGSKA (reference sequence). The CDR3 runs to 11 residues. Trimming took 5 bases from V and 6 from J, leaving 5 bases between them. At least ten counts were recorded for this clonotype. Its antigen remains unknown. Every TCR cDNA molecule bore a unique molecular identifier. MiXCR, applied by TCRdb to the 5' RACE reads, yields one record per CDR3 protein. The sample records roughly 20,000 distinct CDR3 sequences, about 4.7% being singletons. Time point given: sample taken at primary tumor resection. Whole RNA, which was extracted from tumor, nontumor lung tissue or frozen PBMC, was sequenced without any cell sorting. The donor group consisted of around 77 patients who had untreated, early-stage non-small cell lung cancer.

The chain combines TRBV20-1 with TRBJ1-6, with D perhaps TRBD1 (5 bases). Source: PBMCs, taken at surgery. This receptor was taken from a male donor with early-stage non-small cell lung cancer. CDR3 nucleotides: TGCAGTGCTGGGGGTAATTCACCCCTCCACTTT. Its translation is CSAGGNSPLHF.